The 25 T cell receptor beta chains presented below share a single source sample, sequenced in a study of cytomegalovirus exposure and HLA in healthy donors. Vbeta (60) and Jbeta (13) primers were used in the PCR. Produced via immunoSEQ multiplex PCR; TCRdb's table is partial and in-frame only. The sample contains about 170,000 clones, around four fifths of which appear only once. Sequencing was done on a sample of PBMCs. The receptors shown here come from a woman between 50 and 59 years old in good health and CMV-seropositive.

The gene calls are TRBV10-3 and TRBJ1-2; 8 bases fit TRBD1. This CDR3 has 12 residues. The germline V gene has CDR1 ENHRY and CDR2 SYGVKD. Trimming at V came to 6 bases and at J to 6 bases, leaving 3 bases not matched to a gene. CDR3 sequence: CAISTTGDGYTF. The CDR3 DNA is TGTGCCATCAGCACGACAGGGGATGGCTACACCTTC.

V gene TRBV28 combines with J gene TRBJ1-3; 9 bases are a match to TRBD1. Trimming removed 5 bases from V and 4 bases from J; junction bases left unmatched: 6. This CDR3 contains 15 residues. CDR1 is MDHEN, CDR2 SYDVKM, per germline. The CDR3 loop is CASSPQGAWGNTIYF. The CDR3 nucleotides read TGTGCCAGCAGTCCACAGGGGGCATGGGGAAACACCATATATTTT.

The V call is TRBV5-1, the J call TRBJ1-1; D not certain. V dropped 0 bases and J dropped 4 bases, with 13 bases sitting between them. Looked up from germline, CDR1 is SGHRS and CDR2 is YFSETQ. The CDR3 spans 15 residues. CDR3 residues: CASSLGSLGGTEAFF. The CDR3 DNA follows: TGCGCCAGCAGCTTGGGAAGTCTAGGTGGCACTGAAGCTTTCTTT.

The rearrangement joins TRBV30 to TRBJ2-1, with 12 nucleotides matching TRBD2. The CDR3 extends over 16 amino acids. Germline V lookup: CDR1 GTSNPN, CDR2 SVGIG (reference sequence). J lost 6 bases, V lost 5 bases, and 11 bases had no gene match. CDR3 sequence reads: CAWAALAGGPINEQFF. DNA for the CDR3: TGTGCCTGGGCCGCCCTAGCGGGAGGGCCCATCAATGAGCAGTTCTTC.

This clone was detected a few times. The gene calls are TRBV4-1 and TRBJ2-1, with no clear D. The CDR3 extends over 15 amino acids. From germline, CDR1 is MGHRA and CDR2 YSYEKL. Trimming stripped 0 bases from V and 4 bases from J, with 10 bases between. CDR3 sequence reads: CASSQDKTTYNEQFF. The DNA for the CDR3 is TGCGCCAGCAGCCAAGACAAAACGACATACAATGAGCAGTTCTTC.

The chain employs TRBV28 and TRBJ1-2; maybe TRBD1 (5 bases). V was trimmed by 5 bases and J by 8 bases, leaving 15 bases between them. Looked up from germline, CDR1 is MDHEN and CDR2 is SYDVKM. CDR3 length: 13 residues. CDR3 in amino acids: CASSPDNLRGYTF. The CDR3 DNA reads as TGTGCCAGCAGTCCGGACAACCTGAGGGGCTACACCTTC.

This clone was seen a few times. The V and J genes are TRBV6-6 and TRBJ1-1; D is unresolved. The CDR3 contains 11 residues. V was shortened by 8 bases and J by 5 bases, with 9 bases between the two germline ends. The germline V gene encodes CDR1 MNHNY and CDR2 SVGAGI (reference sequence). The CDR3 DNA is TGTGCCAGCCGGGGATGGACTGAAGCTTTCTTT. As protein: CASRGWTEAFF.

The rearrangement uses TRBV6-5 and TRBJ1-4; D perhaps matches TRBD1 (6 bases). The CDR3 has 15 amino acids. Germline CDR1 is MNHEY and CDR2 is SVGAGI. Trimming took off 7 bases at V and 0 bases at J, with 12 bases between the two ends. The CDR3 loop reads CASTRTATTNEKLFF. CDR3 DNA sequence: TGTGCCAGCACTCGGACAGCTACAACTAATGAAAAACTGTTTTTT.

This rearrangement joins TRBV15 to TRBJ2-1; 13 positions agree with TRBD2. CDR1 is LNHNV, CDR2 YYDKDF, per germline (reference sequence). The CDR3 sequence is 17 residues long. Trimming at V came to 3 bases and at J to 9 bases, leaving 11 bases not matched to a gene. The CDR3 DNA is TGTGCCACCAGCAGCGGGACACTAGCGGGGGGGCCCATTGAGCAGTTCTTC. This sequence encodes CATSSGTLAGGPIEQFF.

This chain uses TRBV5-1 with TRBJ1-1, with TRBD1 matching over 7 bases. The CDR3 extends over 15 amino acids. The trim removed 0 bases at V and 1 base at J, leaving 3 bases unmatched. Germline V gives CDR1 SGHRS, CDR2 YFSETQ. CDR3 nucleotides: TGCGCCAGCAGCTTGGGACAGGGTTCGAACACTGAAGCTTTCTTT. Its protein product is CASSLGQGSNTEAFF.

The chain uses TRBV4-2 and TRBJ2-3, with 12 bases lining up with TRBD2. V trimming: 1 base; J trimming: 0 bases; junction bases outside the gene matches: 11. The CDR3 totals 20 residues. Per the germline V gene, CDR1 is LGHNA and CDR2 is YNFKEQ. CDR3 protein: CASSQVRLAGGKASTDTQYF. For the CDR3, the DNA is TGTGCCAGCAGCCAAGTACGGCTAGCGGGAGGGAAAGCTAGCACAGATACGCAGTATTTT.

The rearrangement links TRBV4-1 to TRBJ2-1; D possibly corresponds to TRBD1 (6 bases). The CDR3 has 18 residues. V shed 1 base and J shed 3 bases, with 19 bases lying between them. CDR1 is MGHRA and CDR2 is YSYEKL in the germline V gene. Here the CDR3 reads CASSQGLSRDKVYNEQFF. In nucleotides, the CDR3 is TGCGCCAGCAGCCAAGGTCTATCGAGGGACAAAGTCTACAATGAGCAGTTCTTC.

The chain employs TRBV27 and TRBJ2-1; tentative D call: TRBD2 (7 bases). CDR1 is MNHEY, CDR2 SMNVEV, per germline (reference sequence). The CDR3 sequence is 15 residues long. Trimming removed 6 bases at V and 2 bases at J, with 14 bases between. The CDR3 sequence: CASRRGGTTYNEQFF. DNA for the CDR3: TGTGCCAGCAGGAGGGGGGGAACGACCTACAATGAGCAGTTCTTC.

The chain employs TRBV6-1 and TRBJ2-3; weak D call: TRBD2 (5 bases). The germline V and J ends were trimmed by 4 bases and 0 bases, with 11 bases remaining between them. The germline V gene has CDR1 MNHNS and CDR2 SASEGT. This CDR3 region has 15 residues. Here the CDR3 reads CASSGPGTSTDTQYF. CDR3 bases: TGTGCCAGCAGTGGGCCGGGAACTAGCACAGATACGCAGTATTTT.

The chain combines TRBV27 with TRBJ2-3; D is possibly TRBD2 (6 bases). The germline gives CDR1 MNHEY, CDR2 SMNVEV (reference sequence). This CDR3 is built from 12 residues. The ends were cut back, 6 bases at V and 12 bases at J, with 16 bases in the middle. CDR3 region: CASSLKGRGQYF. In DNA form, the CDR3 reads TGTGCCAGCAGCCTAAAGGGGCGGGGTCAGTATTTT.

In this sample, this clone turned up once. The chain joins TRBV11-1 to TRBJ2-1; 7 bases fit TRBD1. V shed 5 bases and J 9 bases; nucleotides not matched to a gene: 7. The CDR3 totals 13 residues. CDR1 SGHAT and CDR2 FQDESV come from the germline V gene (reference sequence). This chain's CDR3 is CASSLNRGPEQFF. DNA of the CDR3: TGTGCCAGCAGCCTAAACAGGGGTCCTGAGCAGTTCTTC.

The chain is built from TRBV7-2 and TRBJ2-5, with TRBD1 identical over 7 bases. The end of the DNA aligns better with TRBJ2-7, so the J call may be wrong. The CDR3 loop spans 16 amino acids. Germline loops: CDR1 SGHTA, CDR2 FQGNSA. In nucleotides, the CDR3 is TGTGCCAGCAGCTTAGGCTCGCGACAGGGAATCTACGAGCAGTACTTC. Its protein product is CASSLGSRQGIYEQYF.

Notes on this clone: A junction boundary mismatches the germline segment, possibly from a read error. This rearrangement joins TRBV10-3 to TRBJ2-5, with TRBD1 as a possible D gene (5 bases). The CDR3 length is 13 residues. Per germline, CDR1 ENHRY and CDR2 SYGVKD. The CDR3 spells CASSFYRFEAQYF. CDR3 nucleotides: TGTGCCAGCAGTTTCTACAGGTTCGAGGCCCAGTACTTC.

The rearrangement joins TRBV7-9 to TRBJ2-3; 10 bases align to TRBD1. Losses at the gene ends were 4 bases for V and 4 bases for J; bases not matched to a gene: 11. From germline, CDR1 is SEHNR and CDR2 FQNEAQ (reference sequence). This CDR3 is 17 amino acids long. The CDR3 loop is CASSSTFGTGVADTQYF. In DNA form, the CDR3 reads TGTGCCAGCAGCTCCACGTTTGGGACAGGGGTCGCAGATACGCAGTATTTT. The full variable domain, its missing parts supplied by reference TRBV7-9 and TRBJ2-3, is DTGVSQNPRHKITKRGQNVTFRCDPISEHNRLYWYRQTLGQGPEFLTYFQNEAQLEKSRLLSDRFSAERPKGSFSTLEIQRTEQGDSAMYLCASSSTFGTGVADTQYFGPGTRLTVL.

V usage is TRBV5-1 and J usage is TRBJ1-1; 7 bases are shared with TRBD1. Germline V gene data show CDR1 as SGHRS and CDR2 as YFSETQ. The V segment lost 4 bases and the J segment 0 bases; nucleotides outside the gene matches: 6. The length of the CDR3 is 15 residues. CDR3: CASSPLGQMNTEAFF. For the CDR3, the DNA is TGCGCCAGCAGCCCCCTGGGACAGATGAACACTGAAGCTTTCTTT. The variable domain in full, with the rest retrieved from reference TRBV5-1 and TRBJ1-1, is KAGVTQTPRYLIKTRGQQVTLSCSPISGHRSVSWYQQTPGQGLQFLFEYFSETQRNKGNFPGRFSGRQFSNSRSEMNVSTLELGDSALYLCASSPLGQMNTEAFFGQGTRLTVV.

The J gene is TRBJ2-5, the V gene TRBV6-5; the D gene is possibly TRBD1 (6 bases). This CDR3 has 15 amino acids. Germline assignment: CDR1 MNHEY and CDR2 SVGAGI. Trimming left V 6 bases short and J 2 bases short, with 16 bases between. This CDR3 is CASRQDRVVQETQYF. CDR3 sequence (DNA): TGTGCCAGCAGGCAGGACAGAGTTGTACAAGAGACCCAGTACTTC.

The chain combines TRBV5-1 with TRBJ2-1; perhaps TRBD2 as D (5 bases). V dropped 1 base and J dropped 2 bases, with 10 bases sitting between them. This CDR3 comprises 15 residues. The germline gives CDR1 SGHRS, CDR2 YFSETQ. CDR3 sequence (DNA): TGCGCCAGCAGCTTGTACGCGGGTCCCTACAATGAGCAGTTCTTC. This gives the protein CASSLYAGPYNEQFF.

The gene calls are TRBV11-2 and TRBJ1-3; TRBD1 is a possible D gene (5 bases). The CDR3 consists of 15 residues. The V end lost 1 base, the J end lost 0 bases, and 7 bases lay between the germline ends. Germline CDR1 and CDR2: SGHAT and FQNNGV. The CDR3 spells CASSLVDNSGNTIYF. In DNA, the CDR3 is TGTGCCAGCAGCTTAGTGGACAACTCTGGAAACACCATATATTTT.

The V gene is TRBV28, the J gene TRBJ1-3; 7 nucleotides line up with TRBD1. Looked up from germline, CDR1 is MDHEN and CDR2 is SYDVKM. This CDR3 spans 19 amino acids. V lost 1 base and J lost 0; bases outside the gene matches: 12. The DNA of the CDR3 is TGTGCCAGCAGTTTATTAATTAAGGGACAGCAAACCTCTGGAAACACCATATATTTT. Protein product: CASSLLIKGQQTSGNTIYF.

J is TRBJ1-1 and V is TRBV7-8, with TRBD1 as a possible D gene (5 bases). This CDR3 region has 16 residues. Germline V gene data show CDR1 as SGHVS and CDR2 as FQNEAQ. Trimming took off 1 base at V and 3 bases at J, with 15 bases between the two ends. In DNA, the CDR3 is TGTGCCAGCAGCTTAGTGATTTCGGGACTGTACACTGAAGCTTTCTTT. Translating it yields CASSLVISGLYTEAFF.